This TCR beta chain was sequenced during a study of lymphopenia after photon versus proton radiotherapy. General study findings and limits: After the lymphocyte nadir, photon-treated repertoires showed oligoclonal expansion, especially of CD8+ Temra cells.

Regarding this clone: Antigen specificity is unknown.

Germline-derived CDR1 and CDR2 are SQVTM and ANQGSEA. V shed 7 bases and J shed 6 bases, with 6 bases lying between them. The CDR3 covers 10 residues. Only in-frame clones appear in the TCRdb table, and some are missing; sequencing was by immunoSEQ multiplex PCR. Of under 30,000 clones in the sample, roughly 90% are singletons; the top ten hold roughly 18%. Here the sequenced sample was peripheral blood, taken from a patient treated with photon-based radiotherapy. The origin of this receptor is a man in his fifties or sixties with gastric cancer. The chain employs TRBV29-1 and TRBJ1-4; D is perhaps TRBD1 (5 bases). Here the CDR3 DNA reads TGCAGCGGAGGGGATGAAAAACTGTTTTTT. Protein sequence: CSGGDEKLFF.